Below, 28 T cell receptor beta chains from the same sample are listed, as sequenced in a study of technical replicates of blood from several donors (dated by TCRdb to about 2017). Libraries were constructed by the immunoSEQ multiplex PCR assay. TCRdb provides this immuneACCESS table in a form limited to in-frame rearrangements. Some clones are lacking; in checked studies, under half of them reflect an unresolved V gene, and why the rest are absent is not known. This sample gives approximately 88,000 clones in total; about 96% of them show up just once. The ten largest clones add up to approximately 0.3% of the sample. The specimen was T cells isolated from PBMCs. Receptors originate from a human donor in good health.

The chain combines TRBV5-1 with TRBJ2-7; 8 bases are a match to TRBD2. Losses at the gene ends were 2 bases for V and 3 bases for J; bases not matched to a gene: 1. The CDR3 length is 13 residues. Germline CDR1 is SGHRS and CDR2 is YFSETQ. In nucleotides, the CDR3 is TGCGCCAGCAGCTTTGGGACTAGCTACGAGCAGTACTTC. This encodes CASSFGTSYEQYF.

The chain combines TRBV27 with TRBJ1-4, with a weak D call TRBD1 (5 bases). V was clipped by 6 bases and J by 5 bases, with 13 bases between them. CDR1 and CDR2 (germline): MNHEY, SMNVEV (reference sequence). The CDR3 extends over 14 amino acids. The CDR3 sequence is CASSPGLWNEKLFF. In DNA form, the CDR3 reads TGTGCCAGCAGCCCGGGACTTTGGAATGAAAAACTGTTTTTT.

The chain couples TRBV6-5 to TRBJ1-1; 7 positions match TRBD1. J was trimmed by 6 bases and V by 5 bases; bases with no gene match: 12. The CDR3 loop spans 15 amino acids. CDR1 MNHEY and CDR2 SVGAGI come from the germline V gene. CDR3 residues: CASSPSSGGRAEAFF. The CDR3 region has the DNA TGTGCCAGCAGTCCTAGTTCAGGGGGTAGAGCTGAAGCTTTCTTT.

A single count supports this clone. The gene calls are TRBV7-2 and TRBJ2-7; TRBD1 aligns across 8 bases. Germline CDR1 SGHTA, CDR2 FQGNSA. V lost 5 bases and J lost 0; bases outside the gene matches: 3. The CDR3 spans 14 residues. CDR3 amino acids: CASSRQGSSYEQYF. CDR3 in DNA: TGTGCCAGCAGCCGACAGGGGAGCTCCTACGAGCAGTACTTC.

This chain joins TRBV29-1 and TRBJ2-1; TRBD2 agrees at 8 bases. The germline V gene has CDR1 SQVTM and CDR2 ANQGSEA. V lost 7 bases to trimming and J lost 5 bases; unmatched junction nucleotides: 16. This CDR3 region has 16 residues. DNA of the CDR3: TGCAGCGCCCAGAATCAACAGCGGGAGATTAACAATGAGCAGTTCTTC. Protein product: CSAQNQQREINNEQFF.

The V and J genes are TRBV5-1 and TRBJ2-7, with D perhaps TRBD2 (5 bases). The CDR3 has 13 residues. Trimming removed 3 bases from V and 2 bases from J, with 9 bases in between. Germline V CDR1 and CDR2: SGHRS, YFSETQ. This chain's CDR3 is CASSYDYAYEQYF. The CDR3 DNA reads TGCGCCAGCAGCTACGACTATGCCTACGAGCAGTACTTC.

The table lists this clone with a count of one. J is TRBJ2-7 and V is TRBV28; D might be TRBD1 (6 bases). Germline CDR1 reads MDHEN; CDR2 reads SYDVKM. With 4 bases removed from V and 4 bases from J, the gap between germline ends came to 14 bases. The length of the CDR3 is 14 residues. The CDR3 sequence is CASSYRVLYYEQYF. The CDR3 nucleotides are TGTGCCAGCAGTTACAGGGTCTTATATTACGAGCAGTACTTC.

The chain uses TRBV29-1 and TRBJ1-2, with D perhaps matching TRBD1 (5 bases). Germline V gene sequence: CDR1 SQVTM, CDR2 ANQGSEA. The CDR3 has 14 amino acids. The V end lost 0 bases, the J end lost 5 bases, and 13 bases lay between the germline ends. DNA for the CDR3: TGCAGCGTTGAAGATCTGGAGACAGAATATGGCTACACCTTC. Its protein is CSVEDLETEYGYTF.

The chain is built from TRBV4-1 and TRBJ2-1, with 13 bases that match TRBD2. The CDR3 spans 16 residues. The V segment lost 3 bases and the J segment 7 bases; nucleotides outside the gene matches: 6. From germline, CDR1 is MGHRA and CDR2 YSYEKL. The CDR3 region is CASSQPTSGRGNEQFF. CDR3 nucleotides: TGCGCCAGCAGCCAGCCTACTAGCGGGAGGGGAAATGAGCAGTTCTTC.

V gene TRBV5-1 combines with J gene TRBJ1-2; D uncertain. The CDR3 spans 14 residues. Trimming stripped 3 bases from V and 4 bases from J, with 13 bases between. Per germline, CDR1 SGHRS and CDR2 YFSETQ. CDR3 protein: CASSWEQSGYGYTF. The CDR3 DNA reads TGCGCCAGCAGCTGGGAACAGAGCGGCTATGGCTACACCTTC.

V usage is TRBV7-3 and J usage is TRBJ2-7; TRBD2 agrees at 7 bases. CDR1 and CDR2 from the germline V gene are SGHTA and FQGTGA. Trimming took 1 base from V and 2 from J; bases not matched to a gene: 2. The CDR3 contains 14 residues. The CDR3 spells CASSLKAGPYEQYF. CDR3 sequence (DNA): TGTGCCAGCAGCTTAAAAGCGGGGCCCTACGAGCAGTACTTC.

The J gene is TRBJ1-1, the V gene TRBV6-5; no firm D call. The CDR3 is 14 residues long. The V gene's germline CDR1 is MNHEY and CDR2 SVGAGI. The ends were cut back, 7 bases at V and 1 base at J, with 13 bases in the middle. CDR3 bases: TGTGCCAGCAAACGCGGTGTCGGGAACACTGAAGCTTTCTTT. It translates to CASKRGVGNTEAFF.

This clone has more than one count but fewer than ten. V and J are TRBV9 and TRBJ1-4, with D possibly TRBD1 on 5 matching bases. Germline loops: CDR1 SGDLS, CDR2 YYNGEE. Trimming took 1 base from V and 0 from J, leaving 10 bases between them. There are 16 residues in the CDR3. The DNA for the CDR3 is TGTGCCAGCAGCGTATTATCACAGGCAACTAATGAAAAACTGTTTTTT. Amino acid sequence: CASSVLSQATNEKLFF.

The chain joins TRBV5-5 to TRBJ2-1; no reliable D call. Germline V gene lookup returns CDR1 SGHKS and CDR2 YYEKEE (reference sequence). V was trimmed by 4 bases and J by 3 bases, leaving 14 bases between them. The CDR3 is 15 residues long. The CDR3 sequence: CASSQISTIYNEQFF. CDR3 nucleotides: TGTGCCAGCAGCCAGATAAGCACTATCTACAATGAGCAGTTCTTC. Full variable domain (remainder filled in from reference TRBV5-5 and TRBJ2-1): DAGVTQSPTHLIKTRGQQVTLRCSPISGHKSVSWYQQVLGQGPQFIFQYYEKEERGRGNFPDRFSARQFPNYSSELNVNALLLGDSALYLCASSQISTIYNEQFFGPGTRLTVL.

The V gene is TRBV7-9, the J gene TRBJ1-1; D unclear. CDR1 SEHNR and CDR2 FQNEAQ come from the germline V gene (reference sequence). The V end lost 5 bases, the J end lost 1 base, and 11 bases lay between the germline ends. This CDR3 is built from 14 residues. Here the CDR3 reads CASSVTPGNTEAFF. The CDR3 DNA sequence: TGTGCCAGCAGCGTAACACCAGGGAACACTGAAGCTTTCTTT.

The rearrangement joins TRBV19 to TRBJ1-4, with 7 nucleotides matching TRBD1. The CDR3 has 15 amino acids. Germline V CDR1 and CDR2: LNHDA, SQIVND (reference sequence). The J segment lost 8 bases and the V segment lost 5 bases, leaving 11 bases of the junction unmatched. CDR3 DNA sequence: TGTGCCAGTAGTTTACGGAAGGGGGCATGGGAAAAACTGTTTTTT. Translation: CASSLRKGAWEKLFF. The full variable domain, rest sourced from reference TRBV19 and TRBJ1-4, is DGGITQSPKYLFRKEGQNVTLSCEQNLNHDAMYWYRQDPGQGLRLIYYSQIVNDFQKGDIAEGYSVSREKKESFPLTVTSAQKNPTAFYLCASSLRKGAWEKLFFGSGTQLSVL.

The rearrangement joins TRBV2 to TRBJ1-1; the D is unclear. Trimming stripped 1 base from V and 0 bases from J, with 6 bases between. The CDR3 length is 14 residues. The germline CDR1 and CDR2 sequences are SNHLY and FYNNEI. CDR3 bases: TGTGCCAGCAGTGAAGGGGCTGTGAACACTGAAGCTTTCTTT. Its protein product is CASSEGAVNTEAFF. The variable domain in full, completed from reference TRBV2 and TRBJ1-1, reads EPEVTQTPSHQVTQMGQEVILRCVPISNHLYFYWYRQILGQKVEFLVSFYNNEISEKSEIFDDQFSVERPDGSNFTLKIRSTKLEDSAMYFCASSEGAVNTEAFFGQGTRLTVV.

CDR3 region: CASSFRQNTEAFF. CDR3 in DNA: TGTGCCAGCAGTTTTCGACAGAACACTGAAGCTTTCTTT. This chain links TRBV27 with TRBJ1-1; D uncertain. With 3 bases removed from V and 1 base from J, the gap between germline ends came to 6 bases. This CDR3 is 13 amino acids long. Germline V gene data show CDR1 as MNHEY and CDR2 as SMNVEV (reference sequence).

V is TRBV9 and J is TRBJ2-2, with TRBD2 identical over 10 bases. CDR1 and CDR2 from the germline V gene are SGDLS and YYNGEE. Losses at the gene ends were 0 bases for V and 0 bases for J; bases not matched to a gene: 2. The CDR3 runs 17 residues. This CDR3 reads CASSVGLAGTNTGELFF. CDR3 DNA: TGTGCCAGCAGCGTAGGACTAGCGGGCACGAACACCGGGGAGCTGTTTTTT.

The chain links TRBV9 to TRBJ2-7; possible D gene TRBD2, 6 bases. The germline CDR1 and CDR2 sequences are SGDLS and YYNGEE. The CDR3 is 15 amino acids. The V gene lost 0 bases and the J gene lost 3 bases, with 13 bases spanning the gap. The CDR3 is CASSVATGEGYEQYF. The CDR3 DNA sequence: TGTGCCAGCAGCGTAGCTACGGGGGAAGGCTACGAGCAGTACTTC.

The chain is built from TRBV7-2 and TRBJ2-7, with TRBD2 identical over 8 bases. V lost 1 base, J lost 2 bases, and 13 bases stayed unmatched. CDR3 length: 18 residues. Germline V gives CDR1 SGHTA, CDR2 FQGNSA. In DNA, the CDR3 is TGTGCCAGCAGCTTAGGATCGGGACTAGTAATCCCCCCCTACGAGCAGTACTTC. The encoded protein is CASSLGSGLVIPPYEQYF.

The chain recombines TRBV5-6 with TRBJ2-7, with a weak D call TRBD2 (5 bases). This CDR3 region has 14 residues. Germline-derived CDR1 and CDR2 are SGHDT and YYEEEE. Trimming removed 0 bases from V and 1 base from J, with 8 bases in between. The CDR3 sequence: CASSLVSESYEQYF. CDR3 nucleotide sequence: TGTGCCAGCAGCTTGGTTAGCGAGTCCTACGAGCAGTACTTC.

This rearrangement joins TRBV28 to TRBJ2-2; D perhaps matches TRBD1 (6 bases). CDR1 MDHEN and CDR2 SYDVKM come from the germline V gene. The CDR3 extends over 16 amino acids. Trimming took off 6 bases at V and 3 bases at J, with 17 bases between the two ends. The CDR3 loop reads CASSPAEQGDTGELFF. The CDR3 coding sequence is TGTGCCAGCAGCCCTGCCGAACAGGGTGACACCGGGGAGCTGTTTTTT.

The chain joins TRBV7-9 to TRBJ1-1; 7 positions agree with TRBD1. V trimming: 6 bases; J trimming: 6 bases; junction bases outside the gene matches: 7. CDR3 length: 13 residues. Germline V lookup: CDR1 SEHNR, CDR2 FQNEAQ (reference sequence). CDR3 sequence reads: CASRPDRDPEAFF. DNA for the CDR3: TGTGCCAGCAGACCCGACAGGGACCCTGAAGCTTTCTTT.

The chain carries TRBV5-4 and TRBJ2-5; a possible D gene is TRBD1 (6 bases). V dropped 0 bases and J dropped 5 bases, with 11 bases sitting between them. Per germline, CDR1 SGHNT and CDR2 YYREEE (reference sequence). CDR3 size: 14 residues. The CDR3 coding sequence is TGTGCCAGCAGCTTGGTGGGGGCAGGGGAGACCCAGTACTTC. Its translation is CASSLVGAGETQYF. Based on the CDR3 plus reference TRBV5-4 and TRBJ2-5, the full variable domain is ETGVTQSPTHLIKTRGQQVTLRCSSQSGHNTVSWYQQALGQGPQFIFQYYREEENGRGNFPPRFSGLQFPNYSSELNVNALELDDSALYLCASSLVGAGETQYFGPGTRLLVL.

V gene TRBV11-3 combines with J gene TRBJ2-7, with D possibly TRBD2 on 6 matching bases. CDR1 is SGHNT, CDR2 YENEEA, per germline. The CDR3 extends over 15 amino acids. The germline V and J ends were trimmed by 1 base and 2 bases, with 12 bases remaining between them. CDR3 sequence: CASSLGPSATYEQYF. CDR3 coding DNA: TGTGCCAGCAGCTTAGGCCCTAGCGCGACCTACGAGCAGTACTTC.

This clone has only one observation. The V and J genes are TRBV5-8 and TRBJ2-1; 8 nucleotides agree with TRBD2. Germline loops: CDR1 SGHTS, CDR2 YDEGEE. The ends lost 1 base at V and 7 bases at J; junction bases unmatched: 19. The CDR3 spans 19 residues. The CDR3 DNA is TGTGCCAGCAGCTTGTACTTTGGTAGGCGGGAGGTCGCGGCGAATGAGCAGTTCTTC. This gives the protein CASSLYFGRREVAANEQFF.

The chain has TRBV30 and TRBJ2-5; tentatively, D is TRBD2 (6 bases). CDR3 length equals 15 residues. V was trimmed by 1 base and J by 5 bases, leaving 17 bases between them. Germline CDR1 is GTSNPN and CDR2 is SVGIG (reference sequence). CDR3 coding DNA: TGTGCCTGGAGTGGGGGAGTCGGGAGCCGGGAGACCCAGTACTTC. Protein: CAWSGGVGSRETQYF.